The clone carrying this T cell receptor (beta chain) has more than one count but fewer than ten. This specimen comes from a study of blood T cell repertoires in COVID-19. This table comes from immunoSEQ multiplex PCR, and its TCRdb copy is limited to in-frame clones, with some not included. The sample consists of about 270,000 clones, about 91% of them appearing once. Trimming took 7 bases from V and 5 from J; bases not matched to a gene: 10. CDR1 is SNHLY and CDR2 is FYNNEI in the germline V gene. The CDR3 totals 14 residues. The chain joins TRBV2 to TRBJ2-7; 8 positions agree with TRBD2. Sequenced: peripheral blood. This TCR derives from a person under 35 with COVID-19, enrolled during active disease. The CDR3 here is CASTLAGRGHEQYF. The CDR3 DNA follows: TGTGCCAGCACCCTAGCGGGTCGGGGTCACGAGCAGTACTTC.